The next 11 T cell receptor beta chains were all read from a single sample in a study of response to subunit inactivated influenza vaccine. TCRdb fed the RT-PCR reads into MiXCR, producing one record per CDR3 protein. Found here are about 190,000 distinct CDR3 sequences, around 14% of them singletons; the top ten hold about 28%. The sequencing used CD8+ T cells sorted from PBMCs, collected roughly 5 days after vaccination. The receptors derive from a man in his fifties or sixties who received an inactivated influenza vaccine.

This chain links TRBV7-8 with TRBJ1-1; TRBD1 aligns across 11 bases. In germline, CDR1 is SGHVS, CDR2 FQNEAQ. The J segment lost 2 bases and the V segment lost 5 bases, leaving 10 bases of the junction unmatched. This CDR3 comprises 17 residues. The chain's CDR3 is CASSSPGQGVINTEAFF. The CDR3, as DNA: TGTGCCAGCAGCAGCCCGGGACAGGGGGTTATCAACACTGAAGCTTTCTTT.

This clonotype has ten or more counts. The J gene is TRBJ2-5, the V gene TRBV6-2 or TRBV6-3; 10 nucleotides agree with TRBD2. The trim removed 0 bases at V and 5 bases at J, leaving 15 bases unmatched. CDR1 is MNHEY and CDR2 is SVGEGT in the germline V gene. The CDR3 runs 19 residues. CDR3 coding DNA: TGTGCCAGCAGTTACTCGACCGGACTAGCGGCCATCCTGAGCGAGACCCAGTACTTC. Protein product: CASSYSTGLAAILSETQYF.

The sample holds a few counts of this clonotype. The chain recombines TRBV12-3 or TRBV12-4 with TRBJ2-7, with D possibly being TRBD1 (7 bases). Trimming removed 4 bases at V and 6 bases at J, with 13 bases between. This CDR3 has 13 residues. CDR3 region: CASSWPGGGEQYF. DNA for the CDR3: TGTGCCAGCAGTTGGCCAGGGGGAGGCGAGCAGTACTTC.

This chain uses TRBV5-1 with TRBJ2-2; TRBD1 matches 7 bases. This CDR3 contains 14 residues. Germline V gene lookup returns CDR1 SGHRS and CDR2 YFSETQ. V trimming: 7 bases; J trimming: 5 bases; junction bases outside the gene matches: 8. For the CDR3, the DNA is TGCGCCAGCCGACGGCAGGGGGAAACCGGGGAGCTGTTTTTT. It specifies CASRRQGETGELFF. Full variable domain (rest looked up from reference TRBV5-1 and TRBJ2-2): KAGVTQTPRYLIKTRGQQVTLSCSPISGHRSVSWYQQTPGQGLQFLFEYFSETQRNKGNFPGRFSGRQFSNSRSEMNVSTLELGDSALYLCASRRQGETGELFFGEGSRLTVL.

The chain combines TRBV6-6 with TRBJ2-1; D is unclear. The germline V gene encodes CDR1 MNHNY and CDR2 SVGAGI (reference sequence). The length of the CDR3 is 12 residues. Trimming cost V 4 bases and J 10 bases, with 11 bases left between them. The CDR3 loop is CASSSIQWEQFF. CDR3 coding DNA: TGTGCCAGCAGTTCAATACAATGGGAGCAGTTCTTC.

This clonotype has more than one count but fewer than ten. The chain uses TRBV13 and TRBJ2-2; 12 bases fit TRBD1. Per germline, CDR1 PRHDT and CDR2 FYEKMQ (reference sequence). The CDR3 has 19 amino acids. With 6 bases clipped from V and 0 bases from J, the junction kept 11 bases outside the gene matches. The CDR3 DNA reads as TGTGCCAGCAGTTCACCGCGGGACAGGGGGCACCCGAACACCGGGGAGCTGTTTTTT. Protein: CASSSPRDRGHPNTGELFF.

In this sample, this clonotype turned up a few times. The genes are TRBV12-3 or TRBV12-4 and TRBJ2-1, with 9 bases fitting TRBD1. The CDR3 contains 16 residues. J lost 2 bases, V lost 6 bases, and 8 bases had no gene match. CDR3 DNA sequence: TGTGCCAGCAGACCACCCCGGGACAGGGCCTACAATGAGCAGTTCTTC. Translating gives CASRPPRDRAYNEQFF.

The table lists this clonotype with a few counts. The CDR3 loop is CSARQTSSYEQYF. The CDR3 DNA follows: TGCAGTGCTAGGCAGACTAGTAGCTACGAGCAGTACTTC. The V and J genes are TRBV20-1 and TRBJ2-7; a weak D match, TRBD2 (6 bases). The CDR3 totals 13 residues. Germline CDR1 DFQATT, CDR2 SNEGSKA (reference sequence). Trimming stripped 3 bases from V and 3 bases from J, with 12 bases between.

This clonotype was counted a few times. The CDR3 loop reads CASSPLTGLNTEAFF. In DNA, the CDR3 is TGTGCCAGCAGCCCCTTGACAGGACTGAACACTGAAGCTTTCTTT. This chain links TRBV6-1 with TRBJ1-1; tentatively, D is TRBD1 (6 bases). CDR1 is MNHNS, CDR2 SASEGT, per germline. Trimming cost V 6 bases and J 0 bases, with 14 bases left between them. The CDR3 totals 15 residues.

V is TRBV6-2 or TRBV6-3 and J is TRBJ2-7; D might be TRBD1 or TRBD2, each matching 5 bases. The CDR3 totals 15 residues. Trimming left V 4 bases short and J 2 bases short, with 15 bases between. The germline V gene has CDR1 MNHEY and CDR2 SVGEGT. The CDR3 sequence: CASSSVWDGTYEQYF. CDR3 DNA sequence: TGTGCCAGCAGTTCGGTTTGGGACGGCACCTACGAGCAGTACTTC.

The chain carries TRBV7-8 and TRBJ2-1, with 8 bases matching TRBD2. In germline, CDR1 is SGHVS, CDR2 FQNEAQ. CDR3 length equals 15 residues. Trimming at V came to 5 bases and at J to 6 bases, leaving 9 bases not matched to a gene. In DNA form, the CDR3 reads TGTGCCAGCAGCCACCCAGGACTAGCTTTCAATGAGCAGTTCTTC. It yields the protein CASSHPGLAFNEQFF.